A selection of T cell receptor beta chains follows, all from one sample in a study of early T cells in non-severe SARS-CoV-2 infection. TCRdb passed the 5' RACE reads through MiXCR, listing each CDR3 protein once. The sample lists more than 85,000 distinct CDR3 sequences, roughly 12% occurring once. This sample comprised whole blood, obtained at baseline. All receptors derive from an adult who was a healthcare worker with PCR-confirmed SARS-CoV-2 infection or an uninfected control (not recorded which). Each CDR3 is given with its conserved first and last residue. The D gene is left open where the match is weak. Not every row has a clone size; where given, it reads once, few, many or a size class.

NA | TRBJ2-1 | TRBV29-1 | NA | CSVEAQEVDEQFF | TGCAGCGTTGAAGCCCAGGAAGTGGATGAGCAGTTCTTC
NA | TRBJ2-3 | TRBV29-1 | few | CSVGFQGDTQYF | TGCAGCGTTGGGTTCCAGGGAGATACGCAGTATTTT
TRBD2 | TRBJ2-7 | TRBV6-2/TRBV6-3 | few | CASSSPRRLAGGPAYEQYF | TGTGCCAGCAGTTCCCCAAGACGACTAGCGGGAGGGCCGGCCTACGAGCAGTACTTC
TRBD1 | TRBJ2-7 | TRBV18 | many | CASTRTGSPYEQYF | TGTGCCAGCACGCGGACAGGATCTCCCTACGAGCAGTACTTC
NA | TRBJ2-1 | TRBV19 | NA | CASSIRGTYNEQFF | TGTGCCAGTAGTATCAGGGGAACCTACAATGAGCAGTTCTTC
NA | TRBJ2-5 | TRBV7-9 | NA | CASSFRQTQETQYF | TGTGCCAGCAGCTTTAGACAAACTCAAGAGACCCAGTACTTC
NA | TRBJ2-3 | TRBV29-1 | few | CSARSAPTDTQYF | TGCAGCGCCCGATCCGCGCCCACAGATACGCAGTATTTT
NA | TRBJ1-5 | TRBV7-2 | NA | CASSSGPFQPQHF | TGTGCCAGCAGCTCTGGACCCTTTCAGCCCCAGCATTTT
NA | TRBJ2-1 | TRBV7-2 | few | CASSLTGSAYNEQFF | TGTGCCAGCAGCCTCACGGGGAGCGCCTACAATGAGCAGTTCTTC
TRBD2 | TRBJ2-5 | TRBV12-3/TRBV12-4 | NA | CASSSVPGLAGWQETQYF | TGTGCCAGCAGTTCCGTGCCGGGACTAGCGGGATGGCAAGAGACCCAGTACTTC
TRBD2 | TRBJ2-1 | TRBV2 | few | CASSRPGLAGVNEQFF | TGTGCCAGCAGTAGACCGGGACTAGCGGGAGTAAATGAGCAGTTCTTC
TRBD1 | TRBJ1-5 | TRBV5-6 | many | CASSFTGGNQPQHF | TGTGCCAGCAGCTTTACAGGGGGCAATCAGCCCCAGCATTTT
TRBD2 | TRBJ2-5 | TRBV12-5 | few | CASGSGLAGGVTQYF | TGTGCTAGTGGTTCCGGACTAGCGGGGGGAGTAACCCAGTACTTC
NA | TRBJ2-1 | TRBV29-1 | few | CSVEMAATYNEQFF | TGCAGCGTTGAAATGGCAGCCACCTACAATGAGCAGTTCTTC
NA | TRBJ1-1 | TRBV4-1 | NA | CASSQDLRSMNTEAFF | TGCGCCAGCAGCCAAGATCTGCGCAGCATGAACACTGAAGCTTTCTTT
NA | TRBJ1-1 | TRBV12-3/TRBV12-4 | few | CASRIGTSATEAFF | TGTGCCAGCAGGATAGGGACGTCGGCCACTGAAGCTTTCTTT
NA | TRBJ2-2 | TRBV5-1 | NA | CASTRGTDDHTGKLFF | TGCGCCAGCACCCGCGGGACAGACGATCACACCGGGAAGCTGTTTTTT
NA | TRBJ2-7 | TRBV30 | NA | CAWSGHDRPSYEQYF | TGTGCCTGGAGTGGGCACGACAGGCCTTCCTACGAGCAGTACTTC
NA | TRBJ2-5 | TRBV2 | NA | CASTRYPQETQYF | TGTGCCAGCACTCGGTATCCTCAAGAGACCCAGTACTTC
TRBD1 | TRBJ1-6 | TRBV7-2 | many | CASSRRTGINSPLHF | TGTGCCAGCAGCCGACGGACAGGGATTAATTCACCCCTCCACTTT
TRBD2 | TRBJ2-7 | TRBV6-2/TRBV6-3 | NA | CASSYQRGVAYEQYF | TGTGCCAGCAGTTACCAGCGGGGGGTTGCCTACGAGCAGTACTTC
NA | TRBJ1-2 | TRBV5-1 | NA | CASSFGEPYGYTF | TGCGCCAGCAGCTTCGGCGAACCCTATGGCTACACCTTC
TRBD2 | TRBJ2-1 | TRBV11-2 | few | CASSALRGYNEQFF | TGTGCCAGCAGCGCCTTGCGGGGGTACAATGAGCAGTTCTTC
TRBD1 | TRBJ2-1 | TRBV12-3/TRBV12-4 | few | CASSPRTGGHEQFF | TGTGCCAGCAGCCCTCGGACAGGGGGTCATGAGCAGTTCTTC
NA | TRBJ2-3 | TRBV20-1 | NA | CSARSGIDTQYF | TGCAGTGCTAGATCCGGGATAGATACGCAGTATTTT
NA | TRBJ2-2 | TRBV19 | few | CASSIPPYVRANTGELFF | TGTGCCAGTAGTATCCCCCCCTACGTCAGGGCGAACACCGGGGAGCTGTTTTTT
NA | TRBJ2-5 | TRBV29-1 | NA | CSGGQQQETQYF | TGCAGCGGAGGACAGCAGCAAGAGACCCAGTACTTC
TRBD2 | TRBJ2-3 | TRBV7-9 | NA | CASSRGLAGLGDTQYF | TGTGCCAGCAGCAGGGGACTAGCGGGGTTGGGGGATACGCAGTATTTT
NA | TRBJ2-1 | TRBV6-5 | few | CASSQGDYEQFF | TGTGCCAGCAGTCAGGGAGACTATGAGCAGTTCTTC
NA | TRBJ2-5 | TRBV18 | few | CASSPNRGETQYF | TGTGCCAGCTCACCAAATCGAGGAGAGACCCAGTACTTC
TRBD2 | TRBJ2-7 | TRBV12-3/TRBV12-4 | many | CASSLNRRGIRYGYEQYF | TGTGCCAGCAGTTTGAATAGGCGGGGGATCAGGTACGGCTACGAGCAGTACTTC
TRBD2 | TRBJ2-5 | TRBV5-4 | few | CASSLGTSGPQETQYF | TGTGCCAGCAGCCTGGGGACTAGCGGTCCACAAGAGACCCAGTACTTC
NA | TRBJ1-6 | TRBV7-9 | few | CASSPDPAVLTLHF | TGTGCCAGCAGCCCCGACCCCGCGGTTCTGACCCTCCACTTT
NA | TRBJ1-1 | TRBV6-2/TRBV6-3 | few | CASSTGTSGVGAFF | TGTGCCAGCAGCACCGGGACCTCCGGGGTAGGAGCTTTCTTT
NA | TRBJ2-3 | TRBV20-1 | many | CSALGVADTQYF | TGCAGTGCACTAGGGGTAGCAGATACGCAGTATTTT
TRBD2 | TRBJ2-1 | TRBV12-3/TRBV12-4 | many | CASSFPTGREYNEQFF | TGTGCCAGCAGTTTTCCCACCGGGAGGGAGTACAATGAGCAGTTCTTC
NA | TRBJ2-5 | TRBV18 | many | CASCPSDGETQYF | TGTGCCAGCTGCCCCTCTGACGGAGAGACCCAGTACTTC
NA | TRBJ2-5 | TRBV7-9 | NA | CASSPLLKMEETQYF | TGTGCCAGCAGCCCCCTCCTCAAGATGGAGGAGACCCAGTACTTC
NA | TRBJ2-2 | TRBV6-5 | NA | CASSYSGAWELFF | TGTGCCAGCAGTTACTCAGGGGCGTGGGAGCTGTTTTTT
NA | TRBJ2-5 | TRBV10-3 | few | CAISSSQQETQYF | TGTGCCATCAGCTCCTCTCAACAAGAGACCCAGTACTTC
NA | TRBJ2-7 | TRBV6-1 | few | CASSHVWGSEYF | TGTGCCAGCAGTCACGTCTGGGGGTCAGAGTACTTC
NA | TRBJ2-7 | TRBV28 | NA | CASRGHVYEQYF | TGTGCCAGCAGAGGACACGTATACGAGCAGTACTTC
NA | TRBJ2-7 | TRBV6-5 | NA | CASSYSREQYF | TGTGCCAGCAGTTACTCGCGAGAGCAGTACTTC
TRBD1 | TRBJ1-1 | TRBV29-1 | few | CSVRQGSGAFF | TGCAGCGTACGACAGGGCTCCGGGGCTTTCTTT
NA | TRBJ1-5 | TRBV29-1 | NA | CSVGQTSNQPQHF | TGCAGCGTTGGACAGACCAGCAATCAGCCCCAGCATTTT